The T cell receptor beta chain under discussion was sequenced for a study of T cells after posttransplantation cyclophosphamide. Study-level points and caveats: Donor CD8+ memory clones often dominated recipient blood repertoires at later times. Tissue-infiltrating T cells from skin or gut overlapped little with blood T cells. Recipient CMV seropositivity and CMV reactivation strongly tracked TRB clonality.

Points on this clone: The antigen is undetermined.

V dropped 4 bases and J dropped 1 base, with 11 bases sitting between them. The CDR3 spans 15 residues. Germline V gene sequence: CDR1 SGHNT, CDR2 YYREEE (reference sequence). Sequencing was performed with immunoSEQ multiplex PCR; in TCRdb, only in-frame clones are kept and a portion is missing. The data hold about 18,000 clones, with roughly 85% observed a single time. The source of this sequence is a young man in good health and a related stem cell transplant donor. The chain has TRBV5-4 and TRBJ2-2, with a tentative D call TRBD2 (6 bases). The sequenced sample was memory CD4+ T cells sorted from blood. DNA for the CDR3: TGTGCCAGCAGCCCACTAGCCCTGAACACCGGGGAGCTGTTTTTT. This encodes CASSPLALNTGELFF.